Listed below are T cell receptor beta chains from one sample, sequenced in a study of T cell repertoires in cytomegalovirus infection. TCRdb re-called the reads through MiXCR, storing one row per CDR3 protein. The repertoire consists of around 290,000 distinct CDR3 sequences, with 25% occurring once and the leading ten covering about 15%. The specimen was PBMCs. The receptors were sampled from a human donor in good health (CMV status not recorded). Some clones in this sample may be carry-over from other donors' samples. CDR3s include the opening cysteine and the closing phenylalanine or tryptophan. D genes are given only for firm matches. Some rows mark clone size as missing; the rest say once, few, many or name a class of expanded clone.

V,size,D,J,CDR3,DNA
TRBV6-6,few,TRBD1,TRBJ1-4,CASSLLGTGNEKLFF,TGTGCCAGCAGTTTACTTGGGACAGGGAATGAAAAACTGTTTTTT
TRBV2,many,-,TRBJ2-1,CASSEYNEQFF,TGTGCCAGCAGTGAGTACAATGAGCAGTTCTTC
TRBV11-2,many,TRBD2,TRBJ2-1,CASSPDPSGTRSEQFF,TGTGCCAGCAGCCCTGACCCCTCCGGGACTAGAAGTGAGCAGTTCTTC
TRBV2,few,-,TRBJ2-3,CASSEATRGDTQYF,TGTGCCAGCAGTGAAGCGACTAGAGGAGATACGCAGTATTTT
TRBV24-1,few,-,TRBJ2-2,CATSDLNRYTGELFF,TGTGCCACCAGTGATTTAAACAGATACACCGGGGAGCTGTTTTTT
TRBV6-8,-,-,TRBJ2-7,CASRPEDLRRGEQYF,TGTGCCAGCAGGCCGGAGGATCTTAGGCGAGGAGAGCAGTACTTC
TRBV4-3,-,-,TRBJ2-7,CASSQEPLLRDPWEQYF,TGCGCCAGCAGCCAAGAACCTCTCCTCCGGGACCCCTGGGAGCAGTACTTC
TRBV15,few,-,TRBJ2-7,CATSRVRVSEQYF,TGTGCCACCAGCAGAGTGCGGGTCTCCGAGCAGTACTTC
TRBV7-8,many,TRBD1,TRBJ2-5,CASSLASSRRQGGETQYF,TGTGCCAGCAGCTTAGCTTCTTCCCGACGACAGGGGGGAGAGACCCAGTACTTC
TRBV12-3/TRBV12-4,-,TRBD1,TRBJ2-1,CASSPGQGGYNEQFF,TGTGCCAGCAGCCCGGGACAGGGGGGATACAATGAGCAGTTCTTC
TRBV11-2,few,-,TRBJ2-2,CASSHKRGSGELFF,TGTGCCAGCAGTCATAAAAGGGGCTCCGGGGAGCTGTTTTTT
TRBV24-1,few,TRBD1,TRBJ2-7,CATSELDRGEQYF,TGTGCCACCAGTGAACTGGACAGGGGCGAGCAGTACTTC
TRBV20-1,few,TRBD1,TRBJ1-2,CSAPRAGQLINYGYTF,TGCAGTGCTCCAAGGGCGGGACAGTTAATTAACTATGGCTACACCTTC
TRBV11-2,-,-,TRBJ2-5,CASSPDTAQETQYF,TGTGCCAGCAGCCCTGACACCGCCCAAGAGACCCAGTACTTC
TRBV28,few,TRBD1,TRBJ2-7,CASSATGTSYEQYF,TGTGCCAGCAGTGCGACAGGGACCTCCTACGAGCAGTACTTC
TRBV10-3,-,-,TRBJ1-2,CAISDAYGYTF,TGTGCCATCAGTGATGCCTATGGCTACACCTTC
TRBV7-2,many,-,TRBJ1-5,CASSPQRDQPQHF,TGTGCCAGCAGCCCCCAAAGGGATCAGCCCCAGCATTTT
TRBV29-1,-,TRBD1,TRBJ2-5,CSVDPGQGRGETQYF,TGCAGCGTTGATCCGGGACAGGGAAGAGGAGAGACCCAGTACTTC
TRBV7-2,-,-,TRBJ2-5,CASSLGWDYQETQYF,TGTGCCAGCAGCTTAGGTTGGGACTACCAAGAGACCCAGTACTTC
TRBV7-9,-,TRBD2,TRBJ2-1,CASSLGLAGAFNEQFF,TGTGCCAGCAGCCTCGGACTAGCGGGAGCTTTCAATGAGCAGTTCTTC
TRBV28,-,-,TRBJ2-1,CASMGPSSYNEQFF,TGTGCCAGTATGGGGCCCAGCTCCTACAATGAGCAGTTCTTC
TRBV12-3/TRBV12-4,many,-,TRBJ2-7,CASSLPRGSSYEQYF,TGTGCCAGCAGTCTCCCCCGGGGGAGTAGCTACGAGCAGTACTTC
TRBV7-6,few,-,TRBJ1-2,CASSPLGGTDGYTF,TGTGCCAGCAGCCCCTTGGGGGGTACCGATGGCTACACCTTC
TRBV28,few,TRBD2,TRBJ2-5,CASSFSSGGEETQYF,TGTGCCAGCAGTTTTTCTAGCGGGGGGGAAGAGACCCAGTACTTC
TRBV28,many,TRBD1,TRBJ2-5,CASSSGQGGSQYF,TGTGCCAGCAGTTCCGGACAGGGAGGATCCCAGTACTTC
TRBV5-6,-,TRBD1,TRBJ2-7,CASSFVTGNHEQYF,TGTGCCAGCAGCTTCGTGACAGGGAACCACGAGCAGTACTTC
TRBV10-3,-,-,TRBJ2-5,CAISGVAQETQYF,TGTGCCATCAGTGGGGTTGCACAAGAGACCCAGTACTTC
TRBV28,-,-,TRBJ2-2,CASSFSPLAGWLNTGELFF,TGTGCCAGCAGTTTCTCCCCTTTGGCGGGGTGGTTGAACACCGGGGAGCTGTTTTTT
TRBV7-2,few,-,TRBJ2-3,CASSLAYEGDTQYF,TGTGCCAGCAGCTTAGCGTACGAGGGAGATACGCAGTATTTT
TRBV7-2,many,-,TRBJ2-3,CASSSPESFSTDTQYF,TGTGCCAGCAGCTCGCCAGAATCTTTTAGCACAGATACGCAGTATTTT
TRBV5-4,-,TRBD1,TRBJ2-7,CASSSSTGGVYEQYF,TGTGCCAGCAGCTCCTCGACAGGGGGAGTCTACGAGCAGTACTTC
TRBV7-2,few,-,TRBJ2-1,CASSRSGLGYNEQFF,TGTGCCAGCAGCCGTAGCGGTTTGGGCTACAATGAGCAGTTCTTC
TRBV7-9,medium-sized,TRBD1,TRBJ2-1,CASSTSKGASYNEQFF,TGTGCCAGCAGCACCTCTAAGGGGGCGAGCTACAATGAGCAGTTCTTC
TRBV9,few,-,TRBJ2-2,CASSPGSPGELFF,TGTGCCAGCAGCCCGGGATCGCCCGGGGAGCTGTTTTTT
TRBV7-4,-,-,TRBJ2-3,CASSPRGSYTDTQYF,TGTGCCAGCAGTCCACGGGGGAGCTACACAGATACGCAGTATTTT
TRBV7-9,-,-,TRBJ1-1,CARGGGPQAAEAFF,TGTGCCAGGGGAGGAGGCCCCCAGGCGGCTGAAGCTTTCTTT
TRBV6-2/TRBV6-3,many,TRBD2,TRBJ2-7,CASRKPGLAFVYEQYF,TGTGCCAGCAGGAAACCGGGACTAGCGTTTGTCTACGAGCAGTACTTC
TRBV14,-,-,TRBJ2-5,CASSADRYQETQYF,TGTGCCAGCAGCGCTGACAGGTACCAAGAGACCCAGTACTTC
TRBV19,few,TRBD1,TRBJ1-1,CASSPGTGLNTEAFF,TGTGCCAGTAGTCCCGGGACAGGTTTGAACACTGAAGCTTTCTTT
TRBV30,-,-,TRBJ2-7,CAWRAPWAANPYEQYF,TGTGCCTGGAGGGCCCCCTGGGCAGCTAATCCCTACGAGCAGTACTTC
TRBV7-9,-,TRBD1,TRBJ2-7,CASSLDRGEEEQYF,TGTGCCAGCAGCTTAGACAGGGGTGAAGAAGAGCAGTACTTC
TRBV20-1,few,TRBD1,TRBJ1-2,CSASQQGARYGYTF,TGCAGTGCTAGTCAACAGGGGGCGCGGTATGGCTACACCTTC
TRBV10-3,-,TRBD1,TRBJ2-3,CATRDRVEDTQYF,TGTGCCACGCGGGACAGGGTGGAAGATACGCAGTATTTT
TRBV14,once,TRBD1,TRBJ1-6,CASSQKTGHNSPLHF,TGTGCCAGCAGCCAAAAGACAGGGCATAATTCACCCCTCCACTTT
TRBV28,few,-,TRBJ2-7,CASRASSYEQYF,TGTGCCAGCCGCGCCAGCTCCTACGAGCAGTACTTC
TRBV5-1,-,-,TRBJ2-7,CASSPLGTSIGEQYF,TGCGCCAGCAGTCCCCTCGGGACGTCAATCGGGGAGCAGTACTTC
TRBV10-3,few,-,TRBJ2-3,CAISESTGGGDTQYF,TGTGCCATCAGTGAGTCGACCGGGGGTGGCGATACGCAGTATTTT
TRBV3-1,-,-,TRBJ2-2,CASSEGVHRGGELFF,TGTGCCAGCAGCGAAGGCGTGCATCGAGGAGGGGAGCTGTTTTTT
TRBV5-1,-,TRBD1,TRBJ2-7,CASSLPTGVDEQYF,TGCGCCAGCAGCTTGCCGACAGGGGTAGACGAGCAGTACTTC
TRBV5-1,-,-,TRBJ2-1,CASSLGAGRDEQFF,TGCGCCAGCAGCTTGGGGGCGGGGAGAGATGAGCAGTTCTTC
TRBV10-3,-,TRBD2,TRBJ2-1,CAVRYGLAGNDEQFF,TGTGCCGTCCGATATGGACTAGCGGGCAACGATGAGCAGTTCTTC
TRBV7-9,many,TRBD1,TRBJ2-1,CASSTWTGPEQFF,TGTGCCAGCAGCACCTGGACAGGCCCAGAGCAGTTCTTC
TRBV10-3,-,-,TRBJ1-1,CAISPRVGYTEAFF,TGTGCCATCAGCCCCAGGGTTGGGTACACTGAAGCTTTCTTT